Listed here is a single T cell receptor beta chain. What it binds is not known. MiXCR was run by TCRdb on the 5' RACE reads, yielding one entry per CDR3 protein. The table lists some 9,800 distinct CDR3 sequences, roughly 25% of them singletons. CDR1 MNHEY and CDR2 SMNVEV come from the germline V gene (reference sequence). Trimming left V 6 bases short and J 7 bases short, with 18 bases between. The CDR3 consists of 15 residues. Notes on the study in general: Tumor Treg TCRs overlapped most with tumor naive CD4+ cells.

Cells sorted as Tregs were CD4+, CD25+ and CD127-/low. Sequences were obtained from Tregs sorted from blood. The sequence came from a female donor with breast cancer. V and J are TRBV27 and TRBJ2-2, with unresolved D. CDR3: CASRQTGPRHGELFF. Written as DNA, the CDR3 is TGTGCCAGCAGACAAACCGGGCCAAGACACGGGGAGCTGTTTTTT.